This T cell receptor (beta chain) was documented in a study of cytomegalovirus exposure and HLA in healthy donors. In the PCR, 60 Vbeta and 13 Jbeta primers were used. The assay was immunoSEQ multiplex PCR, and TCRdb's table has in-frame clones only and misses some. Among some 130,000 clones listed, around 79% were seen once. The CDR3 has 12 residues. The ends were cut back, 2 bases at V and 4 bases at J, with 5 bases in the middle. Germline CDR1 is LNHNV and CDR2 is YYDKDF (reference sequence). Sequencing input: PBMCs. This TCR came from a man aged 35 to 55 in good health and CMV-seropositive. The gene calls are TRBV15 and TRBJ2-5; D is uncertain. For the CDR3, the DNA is TGTGCCACCAGCAGATCCGGAGAGACCCAGTACTTC. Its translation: CATSRSGETQYF.